This T cell receptor (beta chain) was profiled in a study of beta chain features in type 1 diabetes. V dropped 4 bases and J dropped 8 bases, with 16 bases sitting between them. The CDR3 length is 15 residues. The germline V gene has CDR1 SGHNT and CDR2 YYREEE (reference sequence). Sequenced material consisted of expressed TCRB transcripts (all of the isolated RNA was reverse transcribed). Sequencing used immunoSEQ multiplex PCR; TCRdb keeps in-frame clones, though not all of them. The sample includes 350,000 to 450,000 clones, 14% seen only once; the top ten take around 0.039%. The receptor comes from a man aged 25 to 45 in good health. The chain is built from TRBV5-4 and TRBJ1-6; perhaps TRBD1 as D (6 bases). Source material: naive CD4+ T cells from blood. The CDR3 nucleotides are TGTGCCAGCAGCCCAACCAACAGGGCGGATTCACCCCTCCACTTT. Its protein is CASSPTNRADSPLHF.